The rows below give T cell receptor beta chains drawn from one sample of a study of blood T cell repertoires in COVID-19. Sequencing was performed with immunoSEQ multiplex PCR; in TCRdb, only in-frame clones are kept and a portion is missing. The sample has just over 300,000 clones; about 91% are singletons. Sequenced sample: PBMCs or T cells enriched from blood (not recorded which). The receptors stem from a woman aged 40 to 50 who had recovered from COVID-19. Each CDR3 is given with its conserved first and last residue. Each record gives: clone size, V gene, J gene, D gene, CDR3 protein, CDR3 DNA. D genes are given only for firm matches. Not all rows give a size; the values are once, few, many and, for expanded clones, a class.

>.|TRBV18|TRBJ2-5|.
CASSPLQGRRVQETQYF
TGTGCCAGCTCACCCTTACAGGGGAGGAGGGTCCAAGAGACCCAGTACTTC
>once|TRBV7-6|TRBJ2-3|.
CASSPSLGGNTDTQYF
TGTGCCAGCAGCCCCTCCCTGGGAGGAAATACAGATACGCAGTATTTT
>.|TRBV18|TRBJ2-7|TRBD1
CASSPRAGQGSVEQYF
TGTGCCAGCTCACCGCGGGCCGGACAGGGGAGCGTCGAGCAGTACTTC
>.|TRBV19|TRBJ2-3|TRBD2
CASSILGWRAGTTDTQYF
TGTGCCAGTAGTATTCTTGGTTGGCGAGCGGGGACCACAGATACGCAGTATTTT
>.|TRBV19|TRBJ2-3|TRBD2
CASSISRSREWGDTQYF
TGTGCCAGTAGTATAAGCCGGTCGCGGGAGTGGGGAGATACGCAGTATTTT
>.|TRBV7-9|TRBJ1-5|.
CASSLGGHNQPQHF
TGTGCCAGCAGCTTAGGAGGACACAATCAGCCCCAGCATTTT
>.|TRBV21-1|TRBJ2-7|.
CASRAGGQALHEQYF
TGTGCCAGCAGAGCTGGCGGACAGGCCCTCCACGAGCAGTACTTC
>.|TRBV10-3|TRBJ2-3|TRBD2
CAISEWSGSADTQYF
TGTGCCATCAGTGAGTGGAGCGGGAGTGCAGATACGCAGTATTTT
>.|TRBV4-3|TRBJ2-1|.
CASSQDYRGPGEQFF
TGCGCCAGCAGCCAAGATTATAGGGGCCCCGGGGAGCAGTTCTTC
>.|TRBV29-1|TRBJ1-1|TRBD1
CSAFTRDRGHTEAFF
TGCAGCGCTTTTACCCGGGACAGGGGGCACACTGAAGCTTTCTTT
>.|TRBV19|TRBJ2-7|TRBD1
CASSVDHGTGDIYEQYF
TGTGCCAGTAGTGTCGACCATGGGACAGGGGATATCTACGAGCAGTACTTC
>few|TRBV18|TRBJ2-7|TRBD1
CASSGTGSGYEQYF
TGTGCCAGCTCAGGGACAGGGTCAGGCTACGAGCAGTACTTC
>.|TRBV27|TRBJ1-2|TRBD1
CASAIQGNYGYTF
TGTGCCAGCGCAATACAGGGGAATTATGGCTACACCTTC
>.|TRBV5-8|TRBJ2-5|TRBD1
CASRFYDRGKETQYF
TGTGCCAGCAGGTTTTACGACAGGGGAAAAGAGACCCAGTACTTC
>.|TRBV30|TRBJ1-5|.
CAWSATGLGNQPQHF
TGTGCCTGGAGTGCAACGGGACTGGGGAATCAGCCCCAGCATTTT
>.|TRBV9|TRBJ1-6|.
CASSVSERGPLHF
TGTGCCAGCAGCGTATCGGAAAGGGGACCCCTCCACTTT
>.|TRBV27|TRBJ2-1|.
CASSLLGGPEQFF
TGTGCCAGCAGTTTATTGGGGGGGCCTGAGCAGTTCTTC
>.|TRBV27|TRBJ1-2|TRBD1
CASSLGTGDYGYTF
TGTGCCAGCAGTTTAGGGACAGGGGACTATGGCTACACCTTC
>.|TRBV18|TRBJ1-5|.
CASSLGTNNQPQHF
TGTGCCAGCTCGCTCGGGACAAACAATCAGCCCCAGCATTTT
>.|TRBV6-6|TRBJ2-7|.
CASTTIPLLDEQYF
TGTGCCAGCACCACGATCCCTCTACTCGACGAGCAGTACTTC
>.|TRBV7-9|TRBJ2-1|.
CASSPVIAYIYNEQFF
TGTGCCAGCAGCCCGGTGATAGCTTACATATACAATGAGCAGTTCTTC
>.|TRBV27|TRBJ2-5|.
CASSLDRRAETQYF
TGTGCCAGCAGTTTAGACAGGCGAGCGGAGACCCAGTACTTC
>.|TRBV2|TRBJ1-4|TRBD1
CASSPDRGDLDEKLFF
TGTGCCAGCAGCCCGGACAGGGGAGATTTAGATGAAAAACTGTTTTTT
>.|TRBV18|TRBJ1-1|.
CASSLQAAKNTEAFF
TGTGCCAGCTCATTACAGGCCGCCAAGAACACTGAAGCTTTCTTT
>.|TRBV12-3/TRBV12-4|TRBJ2-5|.
CASSLTGETQYF
TGTGCCAGCAGCCTAACAGGGGAGACCCAGTACTTC
>.|TRBV6-2/TRBV6-3|TRBJ2-1|.
CASSTVRLASYEQFF
TGTGCCAGCAGTACGGTGAGGCTAGCTAGCTATGAGCAGTTCTTC
>.|TRBV19|TRBJ1-2|.
CASSTWTVYGYTF
TGTGCCAGTAGTACATGGACAGTCTATGGCTACACCTTC
>.|TRBV7-3|TRBJ2-7|.
CASTPKRGAPEQYF
TGTGCCAGCACCCCCAAACGGGGGGCACCCGAGCAGTACTTC
>once|TRBV4-3|TRBJ2-3|TRBD2
CASSRQVLAGVADTQYF
TGCGCCAGCAGCCGCCAAGTACTAGCGGGGGTGGCAGATACGCAGTATTTT
>.|TRBV7-9|TRBJ2-7|TRBD2
CASSSPRTSGEVEQYF
TGTGCCAGCAGCTCGCCTCGGACTAGCGGGGAGGTCGAGCAGTACTTC
>.|TRBV13|TRBJ2-3|.
CASSLGEVPSTDTQYF
TGTGCCAGCAGCTTAGGGGAGGTCCCTAGCACAGATACGCAGTATTTT
>.|TRBV7-2|TRBJ2-1|.
CASSLTQGGMANEQFF
TGTGCCAGCAGCTTAACTCAGGGGGGCATGGCCAATGAGCAGTTCTTC
>.|TRBV29-1|TRBJ1-1|.
CSATMGGSDTEAFF
TGCAGCGCCACCATGGGGGGATCGGACACTGAAGCTTTCTTT
>.|TRBV10-3|TRBJ1-2|.
CAISPGVQIRHYGYTF
TGTGCCATCAGTCCGGGAGTCCAGATAAGGCACTATGGCTACACCTTC
>.|TRBV2|TRBJ1-3|TRBD1
CASSVYETGNGNTIYF
TGTGCCAGCAGCGTTTACGAGACAGGGAATGGAAACACCATATATTTT
>once|TRBV20-1|TRBJ1-1|.
CSSDGGGYAFF
TGCAGTTCGGATGGGGGGGGTTATGCTTTCTTT
>.|TRBV19|TRBJ2-1|.
CASSIGGDEQFF
TGTGCCAGTAGTATCGGGGGAGATGAGCAGTTCTTC
>.|TRBV4-2|TRBJ1-1|.
CASSQDRGNTEAFF
TGTGCCAGCAGCCAAGACAGGGGGAACACTGAAGCTTTCTTT
>.|TRBV29-1|TRBJ1-2|TRBD1
CSVKKTGFYGYTF
TGCAGCGTTAAAAAGACAGGGTTCTATGGCTACACCTTC
>.|TRBV10-3|TRBJ2-7|.
CAIWGDSAYEQYF
TGTGCCATCTGGGGGGACAGTGCCTACGAGCAGTACTTC
>.|TRBV5-5|TRBJ1-2|TRBD1
CASIRTGGNYGYTF
TGTGCCAGCATCCGGACAGGGGGGAACTATGGCTACACCTTC
>few|TRBV12-3/TRBV12-4|TRBJ1-2|.
CASSLLGGGYTF
TGTGCCAGCAGTTTGTTGGGGGGAGGCTACACCTTC
>many|TRBV18|TRBJ2-1|.
CASSPYGLDDEQFF
TGTGCCAGCTCGCCCTACGGTCTAGACGATGAGCAGTTCTTC
>.|TRBV19|TRBJ1-4|.
CASRDRSNEKLFF
TGTGCCAGTAGAGACAGGTCTAATGAAAAACTGTTTTTT
>once|TRBV28|TRBJ2-3|.
CASSFRLRSTDTQYF
TGTGCCAGCAGTTTCCGCCTGAGGAGCACAGATACGCAGTATTTT
>.|TRBV5-3|TRBJ2-7|.
CARSQRRDPYEQYF
TGTGCCAGAAGCCAGCGGCGGGACCCCTACGAGCAGTACTTC